This entry concerns a single TCR beta chain. Its cognate antigen is unknown. The assay was immunoSEQ multiplex PCR, and TCRdb's table has in-frame clones only and misses some. The repertoire holds 100,000 to 120,000 clones, with 89% as singletons. The CDR3 runs to 13 residues. Trimming stripped 3 bases from V and 6 bases from J, with 9 bases between. CDR1 is LNHDA and CDR2 is SQIVND in the germline V gene (reference sequence). This sample was taken from a study of OX40 agonist ivuxolimab in advanced cancers. Overall study context: In three patients, partial responses were observed, one with hepatocellular carcinoma and two with cutaneous melanoma.

Study-wide points: A proportion of nonresponders additionally exhibited low normalized T-cell clonal expansion.

Material: CD4+ or CD8+ T cells sorted from blood, obtained in a trial of the OX40 agonist ivuxolimab. The clonotype originates from an adult with an advanced solid tumor such as melanoma, head and neck, liver or kidney cancer. The J gene is TRBJ2-1, the V gene TRBV19, with D unclear. The CDR3 loop reads CASSISQINEQFF. The CDR3 DNA reads as TGTGCCAGTAGTATCTCACAGATCAATGAGCAGTTCTTC.